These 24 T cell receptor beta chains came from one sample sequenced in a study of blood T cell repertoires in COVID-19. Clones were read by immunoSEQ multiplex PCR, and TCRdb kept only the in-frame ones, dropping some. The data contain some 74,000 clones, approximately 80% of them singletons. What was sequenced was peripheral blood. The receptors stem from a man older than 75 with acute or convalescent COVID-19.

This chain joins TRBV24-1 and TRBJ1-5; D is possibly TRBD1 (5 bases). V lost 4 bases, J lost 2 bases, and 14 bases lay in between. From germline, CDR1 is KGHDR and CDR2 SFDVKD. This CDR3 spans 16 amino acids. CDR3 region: CATSEGVGGGNQPQHF. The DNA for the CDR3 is TGTGCCACCAGTGAAGGGGTCGGTGGCGGCAATCAGCCCCAGCATTTT.

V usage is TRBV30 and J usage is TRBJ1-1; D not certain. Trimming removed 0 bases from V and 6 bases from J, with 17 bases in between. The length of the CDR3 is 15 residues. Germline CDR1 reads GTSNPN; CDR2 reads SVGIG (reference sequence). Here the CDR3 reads CAWSVSVPRRSEAFF. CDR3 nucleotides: TGTGCCTGGAGTGTTAGCGTCCCTAGGAGGTCTGAAGCTTTCTTT.

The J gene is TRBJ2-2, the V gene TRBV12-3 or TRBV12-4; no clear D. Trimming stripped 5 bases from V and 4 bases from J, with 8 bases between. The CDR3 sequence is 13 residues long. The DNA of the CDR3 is TGTGCCAGCAGTACCCAGGCCACCGGGGAGCTGTTTTTT. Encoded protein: CASSTQATGELFF.

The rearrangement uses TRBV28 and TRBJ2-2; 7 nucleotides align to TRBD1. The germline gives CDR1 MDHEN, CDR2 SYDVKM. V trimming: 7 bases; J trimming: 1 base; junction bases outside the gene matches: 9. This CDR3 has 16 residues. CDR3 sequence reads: CASTLGQAGNTGELFF. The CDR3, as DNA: TGTGCCAGCACGTTAGGACAGGCCGGGAACACCGGGGAGCTGTTTTTT.

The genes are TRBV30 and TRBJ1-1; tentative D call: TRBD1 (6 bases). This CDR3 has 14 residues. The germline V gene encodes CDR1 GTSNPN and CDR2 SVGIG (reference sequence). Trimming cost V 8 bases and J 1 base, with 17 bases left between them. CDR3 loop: CARGQRGGNTEAFF. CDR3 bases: TGTGCCAGAGGTCAAAGGGGGGGGAACACTGAAGCTTTCTTT.

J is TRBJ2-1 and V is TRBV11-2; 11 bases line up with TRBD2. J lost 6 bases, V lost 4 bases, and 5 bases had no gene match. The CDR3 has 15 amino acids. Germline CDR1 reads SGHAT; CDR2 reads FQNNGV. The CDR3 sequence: CASSSGLAGGNEQFF. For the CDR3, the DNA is TGTGCCAGCAGCTCCGGACTAGCGGGTGGCAATGAGCAGTTCTTC.

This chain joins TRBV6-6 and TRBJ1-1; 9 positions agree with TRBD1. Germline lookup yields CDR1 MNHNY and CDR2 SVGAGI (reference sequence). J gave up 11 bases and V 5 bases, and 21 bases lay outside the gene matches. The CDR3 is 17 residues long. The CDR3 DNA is TGTGCCAGCAGTCCGACCCTCGGTACAGGGGGCAAAAAGGCCGCTTTCTTT. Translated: CASSPTLGTGGKKAAFF.

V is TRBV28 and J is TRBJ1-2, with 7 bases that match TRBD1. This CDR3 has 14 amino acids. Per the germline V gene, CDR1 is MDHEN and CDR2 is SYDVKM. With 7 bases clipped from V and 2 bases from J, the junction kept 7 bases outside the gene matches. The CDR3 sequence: CASTSGDSNYGYTF. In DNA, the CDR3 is TGTGCCAGCACCTCAGGGGACAGCAACTATGGCTACACCTTC.

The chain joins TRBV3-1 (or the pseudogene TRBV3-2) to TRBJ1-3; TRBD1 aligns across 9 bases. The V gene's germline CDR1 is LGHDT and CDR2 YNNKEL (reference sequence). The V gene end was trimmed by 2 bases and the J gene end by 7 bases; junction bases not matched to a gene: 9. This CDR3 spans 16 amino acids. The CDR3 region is CASSQMTGGLRNTIYF. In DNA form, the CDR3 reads TGTGCCAGCAGCCAAATGACAGGGGGTTTACGGAACACCATATATTTT.

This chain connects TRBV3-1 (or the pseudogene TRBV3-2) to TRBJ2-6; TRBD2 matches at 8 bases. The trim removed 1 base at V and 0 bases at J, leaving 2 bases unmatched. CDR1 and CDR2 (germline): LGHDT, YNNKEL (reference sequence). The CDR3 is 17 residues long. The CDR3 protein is CASSQAGGSSGANVLTF. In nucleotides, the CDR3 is TGTGCCAGCAGCCAAGCGGGGGGGAGCTCTGGGGCCAACGTCCTGACTTTC.

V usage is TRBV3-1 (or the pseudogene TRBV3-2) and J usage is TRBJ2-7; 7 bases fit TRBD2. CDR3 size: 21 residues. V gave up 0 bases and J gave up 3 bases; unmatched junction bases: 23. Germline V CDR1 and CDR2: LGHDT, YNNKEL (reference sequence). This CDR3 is CASSQDFLNSGVAGTIYEQYF. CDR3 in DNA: TGTGCCAGCAGCCAAGATTTTCTGAACAGTGGAGTCGCCGGGACTATCTACGAGCAGTACTTC.

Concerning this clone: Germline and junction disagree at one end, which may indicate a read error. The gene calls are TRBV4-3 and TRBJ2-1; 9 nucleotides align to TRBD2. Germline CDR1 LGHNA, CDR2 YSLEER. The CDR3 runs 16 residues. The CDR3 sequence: CASRQELAGEYNEQFF. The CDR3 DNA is TGCGCCAGCAGACAAGAACTAGCGGGTGAATACAATGAGCAGTTCTTC.

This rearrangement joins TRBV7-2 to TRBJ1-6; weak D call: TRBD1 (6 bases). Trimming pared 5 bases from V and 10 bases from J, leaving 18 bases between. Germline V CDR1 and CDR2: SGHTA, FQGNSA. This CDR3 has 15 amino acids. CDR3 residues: CASSPGFWTDSPLHF. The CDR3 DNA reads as TGTGCCAGCAGCCCTGGTTTTTGGACAGACTCACCCCTCCACTTT.

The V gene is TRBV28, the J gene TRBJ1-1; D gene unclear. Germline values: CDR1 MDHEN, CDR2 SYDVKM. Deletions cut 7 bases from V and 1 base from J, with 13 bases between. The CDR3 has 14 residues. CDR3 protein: CASTSRGGNTEAFF. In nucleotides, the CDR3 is TGTGCCAGCACCTCTCGGGGAGGGAACACTGAAGCTTTCTTT.

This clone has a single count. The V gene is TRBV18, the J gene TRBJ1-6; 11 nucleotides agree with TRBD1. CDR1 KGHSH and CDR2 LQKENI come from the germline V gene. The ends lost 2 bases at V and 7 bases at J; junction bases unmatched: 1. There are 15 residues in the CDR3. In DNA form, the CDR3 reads TGTGCCAGCTCACCAGGGACAGGGGGAAATTCACCCCTCCACTTT. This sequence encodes CASSPGTGGNSPLHF.

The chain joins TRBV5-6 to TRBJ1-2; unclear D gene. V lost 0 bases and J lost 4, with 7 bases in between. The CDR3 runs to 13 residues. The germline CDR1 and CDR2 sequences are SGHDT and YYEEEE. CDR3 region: CASSLGSIYGYTF. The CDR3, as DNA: TGTGCCAGCAGCTTGGGGAGCATCTATGGCTACACCTTC. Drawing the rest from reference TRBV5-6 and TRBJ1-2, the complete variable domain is DAGVTQSPTHLIKTRGQQVTLRCSPKSGHDTVSWYQQALGQGPQFIFQYYEEEERQRGNFPDRFSGHQFPNYSSELNVNALLLGDSALYLCASSLGSIYGYTFGSGTRLTVV.

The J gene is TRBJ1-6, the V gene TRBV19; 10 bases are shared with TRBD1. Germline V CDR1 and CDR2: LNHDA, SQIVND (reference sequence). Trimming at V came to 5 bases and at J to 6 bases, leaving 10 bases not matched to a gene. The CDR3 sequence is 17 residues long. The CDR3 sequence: CASSPGQGPSGNSPLHF. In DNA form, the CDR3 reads TGTGCCAGTAGTCCGGGACAGGGGCCCTCTGGTAATTCACCCCTCCACTTT. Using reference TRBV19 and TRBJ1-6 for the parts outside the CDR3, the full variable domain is DGGITQSPKYLFRKEGQNVTLSCEQNLNHDAMYWYRQDPGQGLRLIYYSQIVNDFQKGDIAEGYSVSREKKESFPLTVTSAQKNPTAFYLCASSPGQGPSGNSPLHFGNGTRLTVT.

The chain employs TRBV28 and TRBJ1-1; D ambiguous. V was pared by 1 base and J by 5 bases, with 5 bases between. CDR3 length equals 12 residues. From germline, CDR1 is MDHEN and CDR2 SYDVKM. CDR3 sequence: CASSLFRTEAFF. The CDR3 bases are TGTGCCAGCAGTTTATTTCGGACTGAAGCTTTCTTT.

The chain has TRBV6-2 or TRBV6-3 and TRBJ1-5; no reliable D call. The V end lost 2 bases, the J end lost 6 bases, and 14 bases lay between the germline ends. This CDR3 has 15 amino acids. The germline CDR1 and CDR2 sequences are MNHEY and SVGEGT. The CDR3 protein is CASSYVGGHGQPQHF. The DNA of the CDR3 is TGTGCCAGCAGTTACGTCGGCGGGCATGGTCAGCCCCAGCATTTT.

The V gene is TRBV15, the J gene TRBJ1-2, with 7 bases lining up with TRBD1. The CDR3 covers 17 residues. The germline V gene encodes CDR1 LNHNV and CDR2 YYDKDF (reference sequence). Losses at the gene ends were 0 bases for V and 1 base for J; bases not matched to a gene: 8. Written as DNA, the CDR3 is TGTGCCACCAGCAGAGATCTGGCGGCAGGGGGTAACTATGGCTACACCTTC. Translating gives CATSRDLAAGGNYGYTF.

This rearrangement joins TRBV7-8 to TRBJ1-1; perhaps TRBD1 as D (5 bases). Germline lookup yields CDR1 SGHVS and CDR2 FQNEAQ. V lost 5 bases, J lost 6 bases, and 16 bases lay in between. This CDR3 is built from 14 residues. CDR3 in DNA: TGTGCCAGCAGCCCCCGGGGGGTTGTATCTGAAGCTTTCTTT. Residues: CASSPRGVVSEAFF.

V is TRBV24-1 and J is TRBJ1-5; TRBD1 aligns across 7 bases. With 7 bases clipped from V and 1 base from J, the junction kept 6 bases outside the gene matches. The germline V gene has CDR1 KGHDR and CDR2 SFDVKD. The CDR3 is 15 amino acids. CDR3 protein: CATSQGELSNQPQHF. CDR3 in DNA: TGTGCCACCAGCCAGGGGGAGTTGAGCAATCAGCCCCAGCATTTT.

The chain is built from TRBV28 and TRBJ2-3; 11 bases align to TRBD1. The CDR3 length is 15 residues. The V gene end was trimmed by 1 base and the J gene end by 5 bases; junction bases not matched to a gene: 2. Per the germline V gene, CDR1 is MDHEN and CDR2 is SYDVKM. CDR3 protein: CASSLLGTGGDTQYF. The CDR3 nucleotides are TGTGCCAGCAGTTTATTAGGGACAGGGGGAGATACGCAGTATTTT.

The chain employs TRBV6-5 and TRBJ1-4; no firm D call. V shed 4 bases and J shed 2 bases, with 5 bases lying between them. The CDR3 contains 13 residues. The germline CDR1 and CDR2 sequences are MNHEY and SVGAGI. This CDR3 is CASSLSTNEKLFF. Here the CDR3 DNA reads TGTGCCAGCAGTTTGTCGACTAATGAAAAACTGTTTTTT.